This T cell receptor (beta chain) was identified during a study of T cell responses to AZD1222 COVID-19 vaccine. The V and J ends lost 4 bases and 4 bases respectively, with 12 bases between them. In germline, CDR1 is SGHDT, CDR2 YYEEEE. There are 13 residues in the CDR3. General observations from the study: Repertoires were obtained solely post-peak T cell response. Clonal diversity was possibly underestimated; the donors were predominantly white British and more often female. With dominance at 160-218 and 743-854, vaccine-associated CD4 TCRs spanned spike. Baseline seropositives among AZD1222 recipients totaled only 5 to 7.

Sequencing was performed with immunoSEQ multiplex PCR; in TCRdb, only in-frame clones are kept and a portion is missing. The table records 100,000 to 150,000 clones, around 90% of them present only once. As concerns this clone: Its specificity is not known.

The sequencing here drew on peripheral blood, taken on day 0 of AZD1222 vaccination. The clonotype originates from an adult in good health. V usage is TRBV5-6 and J usage is TRBJ2-7; maybe TRBD2 (5 bases). The CDR3 DNA is TGTGCCAGCAGCCGGACTGAGATGTACGAGCAGTACTTC. It translates to CASSRTEMYEQYF.